A selection of T cell receptor beta chains follows, all from one sample in a study of blood T cell repertoires in COVID-19. Only in-frame clones appear in the TCRdb table, and some are missing; sequencing was by immunoSEQ multiplex PCR. The table records 250,000 to 300,000 clones, over 80% of them present only once. Sequencing used peripheral blood. The receptor source for this set is a woman aged 45-65 years with COVID-19, enrolled during active disease. Both conserved end residues are part of each CDR3. Expanded clones get a size class; other rows say once, few or many, or leave the size out.

J gene | V gene | clone size | CDR3 protein
TRBJ1-2 | TRBV19 | - | CASSFSGTGFSYGYTF
TRBJ1-3 | TRBV12-5 | - | CASGLDRSKGNTIYF
TRBJ2-5 | TRBV19 | - | CASSLDRGQGKTQYF
TRBJ2-3 | TRBV2 | - | CASSDRRGTPVGNTQYF
TRBJ1-5 | TRBV3-1/TRBV3-2 | - | CASSPSGRGHQPQHF
TRBJ2-5 | TRBV19 | - | CASSLRTGGQETQYF
TRBJ1-2 | TRBV30 | once | CAWSPTGNLHGYTF
TRBJ2-2 | TRBV28 | once | CASSLPGSGELFF
TRBJ1-4 | TRBV2 | few | CASNRGNEKLFF
TRBJ1-1 | TRBV27 | - | CASSFLAMNTEAFF
TRBJ2-1 | TRBV27 | - | CASNRLAGVGNEQFF
TRBJ1-1 | TRBV18 | - | CASSPQETNTEAFF
TRBJ2-5 | TRBV29-1 | - | CSVEKEGGETQYF
TRBJ2-1 | TRBV6-5 | few | CASSYGGQGSMHEQFF
TRBJ1-1 | TRBV5-1 | - | CASSSQTGVVNTEAFF
TRBJ2-3 | TRBV27 | - | CASSKRRLAGGYTDTQYF
- | TRBV30 | - | CASRGGGDEQYF
TRBJ2-1 | TRBV4-1 | - | CASSQAGYSYNEQFF
TRBJ2-1 | TRBV12-3/TRBV12-4 | - | CASTEPTNEQFF
TRBJ1-2 | TRBV7-9 | - | CASSKDRGGYGYTF
TRBJ2-5 | TRBV9 | - | CASSVDIRGWETQYF
TRBJ1-2 | TRBV19 | - | CASTDRGLGYGYTF
TRBJ1-2 | TRBV6-4 | - | CASSDSPTGYGYTF
TRBJ1-1 | TRBV21-1 | once | CASSEKGTGSSEAFF
TRBJ2-2 | TRBV5-6 | - | CASSSRDLMYTGELFF
TRBJ2-7 | TRBV18 | - | CASSPYTGTVTYEQYF
TRBJ2-7 | TRBV18 | - | CASSPGGSYEQYF
TRBJ1-3 | TRBV25-1 | - | CASTRTGDGNTIYF
TRBJ2-2 | TRBV24-1 | - | CATRDSNTGELFF
TRBJ2-1 | TRBV3-1/TRBV3-2 | once | CASSHPGLAGRYNEQFF
TRBJ1-5 | TRBV19 | few | CASSIDRGQPQHF
TRBJ1-1 | TRBV5-1 | - | CASSEDRGRVAFF
TRBJ2-2 | TRBV5-1 | - | CASSPGLAGVGELFF
TRBJ2-1 | TRBV14 | - | CASRPRGLSYNEQFF
TRBJ2-5 | TRBV5-1 | - | CASSYGQGVLETQYF
TRBJ1-4 | TRBV27 | - | CASSPQRLSTSGVGEKLFF
TRBJ2-7 | TRBV5-1 | - | CASSSNPGSSSYEQYF
TRBJ1-1 | TRBV7-9 | - | CASRSTGTGTEAFF
TRBJ2-6 | TRBV7-3 | - | CASSSRVAGANVLTF
TRBJ2-1 | TRBV4-2 | - | CASSLGRSSYNEQFF
TRBJ2-7 | TRBV19 | - | CASSITGQGYEQYF
TRBJ1-2 | TRBV5-4 | - | CATQNFVGGLNGYTF
TRBJ1-2 | TRBV2 | - | CASRPGQANYGYTF
TRBJ2-5 | TRBV15 | - | CATSRDKAGGKKETQYF